This T cell receptor beta chain was identified in a study of CD8 T cells in ankylosing spondylitis. This CDR3 region has 15 residues. CDR1 and CDR2 from the germline V gene are LGHNA and YSLEER. V shed 0 bases and J shed 9 bases, with 15 bases lying between them. 5'-RACE, quantitative and with molecular barcodes, yielded the TCR beta libraries. TCRdb processed the 5' RACE reads anew with MiXCR; each CDR3 protein has one entry. In the table there are 200,000 to 250,000 distinct CDR3 sequences, 7% to 8% of which are singletons. A word on this clonotype: Its antigen is currently unknown.

Study results and caveats: A motif in TCR beta, a set of under 10 highly homologous variants, appeared characteristic of ankylosing spondylitis blood.

The receptor comes from a male donor with ankylosing spondylitis. Specimen: blood, either unsorted or a sorted T cell fraction (not recorded which). The rearrangement links TRBV4-3 to TRBJ2-4; D is uncertain. CDR3 nucleotide sequence: TGCGCCAGCAGCCAAGAGTTGTCAGCCAACCTCATTCAGTACTTC. Translation: CASSQELSANLIQYF.